The next 14 T cell receptor beta chains were all read from a single sample in a study of sequential checkpoint blockade in melanoma. Treatment defined: randomized to nivolumab then ipilimumab (arm A) or the reverse (arm B). Method: immunoSEQ multiplex PCR; TCRdb's copy keeps in-frame clones and lacks some. This sample has under 10,000 clones, with over 25% found just once. The material sequenced was tumor tissue (inferred from file names), taken from a patient given nivolumab and ipilimumab in sequence. The receptors derive from a human donor with melanoma.

There are a few counts of this clone. CDR3 loop: CASSTSGNHRYNTEAFF. DNA for the CDR3: TGTGCCAGCTCAACGTCCGGGAACCATCGATATAACACTGAAGCTTTCTTT. The rearrangement links TRBV18 to TRBJ1-1; D unclear. The CDR3 contains 17 residues. The V end was cut by 5 bases, the J end by 2 bases, with 21 bases between. CDR1 KGHSH and CDR2 LQKENI come from the germline V gene.

This chain joins TRBV2 and TRBJ1-2; no clear D gene. The CDR3 runs 12 residues. Germline-derived CDR1 and CDR2 are SNHLY and FYNNEI. V was cut by 8 bases and J by 2 bases, with 9 bases left in between. Written as DNA, the CDR3 is TGTGCCAGCTCCGGCTTAAACTATGGCTACACCTTC. Protein: CASSGLNYGYTF.

V usage is TRBV12-5 and J usage is TRBJ1-6, with TRBD1 identical over 8 bases. The CDR3 sequence is 14 residues long. Germline CDR1 is LGHNT and CDR2 is FRNRAP. For the CDR3, the DNA is TGTGCCAGCAACCTAGGACAGGGTGGTTCACCCCTCCACTTT. As protein: CASNLGQGGSPLHF.

The chain links TRBV18 to TRBJ1-2; 7 bases are a match to TRBD1. From germline, CDR1 is KGHSH and CDR2 LQKENI. The CDR3 spans 13 residues. The trim removed 3 bases at V and 3 bases at J, leaving 1 base unmatched. The CDR3 protein is CASSPTGHYGYTF. The CDR3 DNA sequence: TGTGCCAGCTCACCGACAGGGCACTATGGCTACACCTTC.

The chain employs TRBV11-3 and TRBJ2-3; a weak D match, TRBD2 (5 bases). The CDR3 has 15 residues. Looked up from germline, CDR1 is SGHNT and CDR2 is YENEEA. Trimming cost V 1 base and J 4 bases, with 12 bases left between them. The CDR3 DNA follows: TGTGCCAGCAGCTTAGGGTGGGAGACCCCAGATACGCAGTATTTT. It translates to CASSLGWETPDTQYF.

J is TRBJ2-1 and V is TRBV5-1, with D tentatively TRBD1 (6 bases). With 2 bases removed from V and 7 bases from J, the gap between germline ends came to 16 bases. The CDR3 contains 15 residues. Germline loops: CDR1 SGHRS, CDR2 YFSETQ. The chain's CDR3 is CASSLTWGHDNEQFF. The CDR3 DNA is TGCGCCAGCAGCTTAACATGGGGGCATGATAATGAGCAGTTCTTC.

The chain joins TRBV29-1 to TRBJ1-1; D call uncertain. Germline lookup yields CDR1 SQVTM and CDR2 ANQGSEA. This CDR3 contains 12 residues. V was trimmed by 4 bases and J by 5 bases, leaving 11 bases between them. The CDR3 spells CSVGTERTEAFF. In DNA form, the CDR3 reads TGCAGCGTTGGGACCGAAAGGACTGAAGCTTTCTTT.

V is TRBV19 and J is TRBJ2-2, with 7 bases that match TRBD2. CDR1 LNHDA and CDR2 SQIVND come from the germline V gene (reference sequence). The CDR3 spans 16 residues. V shed 1 base and J 5 bases; nucleotides not matched to a gene: 7. CDR3 in amino acids: CASSIGLAVETGELFF. The CDR3 nucleotides read TGTGCCAGTAGTATAGGGCTAGCGGTGGAAACCGGGGAGCTGTTTTTT.

Many counts were recorded for this clone. This sequence joins TRBV11-3 and TRBJ2-7; 15 bases align to TRBD2. CDR3 length: 16 amino acids. CDR1 is SGHNT, CDR2 YENEEA, per germline. Unmatched junction bases numbered 6, after V lost 3 bases and J lost 6 bases. Here the CDR3 reads CASSFWTSGRGREQYF. The CDR3, as DNA: TGTGCCAGCAGCTTCTGGACTAGCGGGAGGGGCCGCGAGCAGTACTTC. The full variable domain, its missing parts supplied by reference TRBV11-3 and TRBJ2-7, is EAGVVQSPRYKIIEKKQPVAFWCNPISGHNTLYWYLQNLGQGPELLIRYENEEAVDDSQLPKDRFSAERLKGVDSTLKIQPAELGDSAVYLCASSFWTSGRGREQYFGPGTRLTVT.

This clone was recorded at least ten times. The chain joins TRBV11-3 to TRBJ2-7, with D tentatively TRBD1 (6 bases). The ends were cut back, 5 bases at V and 2 bases at J, with 13 bases in the middle. CDR3 length: 14 residues. Germline CDR1 is SGHNT and CDR2 is YENEEA. CDR3 DNA: TGTGCCAGCAGCCCCAAGGACAGACCCTACGAGCAGTACTTC. It encodes CASSPKDRPYEQYF.

The chain couples TRBV19 to TRBJ2-7; either TRBD1 or TRBD2 may supply D (5 bases each). V was clipped by 4 bases and J by 6 bases, with 16 bases between them. The CDR3 loop spans 14 amino acids. Germline values: CDR1 LNHDA, CDR2 SQIVND (reference sequence). The CDR3 DNA reads as TGTGCCAGTAGTACAACCAACGGGGACCCCGAGCAGTACTTC. It encodes CASSTTNGDPEQYF.

This clone counts as medium-sized. The rearrangement uses TRBV11-3 and TRBJ1-1, with D possibly TRBD1 on 5 matching bases. V was trimmed by 3 bases and J by 6 bases, leaving 14 bases between them. CDR1 is SGHNT, CDR2 YENEEA, per germline. This CDR3 region has 14 residues. Written as DNA, the CDR3 is TGTGCCAGCAGCTTTTCAGGGTTTTTCGCTGAAGCTTTCTTT. Encoded protein: CASSFSGFFAEAFF.

The rearrangement joins TRBV11-3 to TRBJ2-1; 9 bases agree with TRBD2. The V gene end was trimmed by 1 base and the J gene end by 7 bases; junction bases not matched to a gene: 2. Looked up from germline, CDR1 is SGHNT and CDR2 is YENEEA. This CDR3 spans 14 amino acids. This CDR3 is CASSLGLAANEQFF. CDR3 DNA sequence: TGTGCCAGCAGCTTAGGACTAGCGGCGAATGAGCAGTTCTTC.

The J gene is TRBJ2-7, the V gene TRBV11-3, with 15 bases fitting TRBD2. The germline V gene encodes CDR1 SGHNT and CDR2 YENEEA. The CDR3 sequence is 16 residues long. Trimming cost V 4 bases and J 2 bases; bases outside gene matches: 3. The CDR3 nucleotides are TGTGCCAGCAGCTCCAGGACTAGCGGGAGGGCCTACGAGCAGTACTTC. Protein product: CASSSRTSGRAYEQYF.